This T cell receptor (beta chain) came from a study of blood T cell repertoires in COVID-19. Whole-study context: The United States, Italy and Spain provided the acute and convalescent COVID-19 samples.

The repertoire was sequenced with immunoSEQ multiplex PCR; TCRdb's copy has only in-frame clones and lacks some. Among around 260,000 clones listed, around 85% were seen once. V lost 2 bases, J lost 4 bases, and 6 bases lay in between. This CDR3 is built from 13 residues. Germline loops: CDR1 SGHRS, CDR2 YFSETQ. The chain couples TRBV5-1 to TRBJ2-2; D unclear. The TCR originated in a woman aged 25 to 39 who had recovered from COVID-19. The sample consisted of PBMCs or T cells enriched from blood (not recorded which). CDR3 protein: CASSFYPTGELFF. CDR3 sequence (DNA): TGCGCCAGCAGCTTCTACCCCACCGGGGAGCTGTTTTTT.